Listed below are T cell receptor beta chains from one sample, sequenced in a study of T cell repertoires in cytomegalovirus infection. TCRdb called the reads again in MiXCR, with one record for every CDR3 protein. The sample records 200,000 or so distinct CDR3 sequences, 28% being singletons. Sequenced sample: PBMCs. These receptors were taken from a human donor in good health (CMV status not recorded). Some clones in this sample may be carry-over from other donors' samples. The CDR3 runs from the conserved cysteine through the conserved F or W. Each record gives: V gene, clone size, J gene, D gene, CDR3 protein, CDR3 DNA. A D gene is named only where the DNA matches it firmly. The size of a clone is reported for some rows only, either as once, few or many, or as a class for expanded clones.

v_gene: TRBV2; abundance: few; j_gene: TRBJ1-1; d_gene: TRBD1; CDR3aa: CASKGTGGRMNTEAFF; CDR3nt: TGTGCCAGCAAGGGGACAGGGGGCCGGATGAACACTGAAGCTTTCTTT
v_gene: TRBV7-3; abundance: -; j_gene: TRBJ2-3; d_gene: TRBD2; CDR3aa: CASSPFGQAGGTDTQYF; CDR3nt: TGTGCCAGCAGCCCTTTTGGGCAAGCGGGGGGCACAGATACGCAGTATTTT
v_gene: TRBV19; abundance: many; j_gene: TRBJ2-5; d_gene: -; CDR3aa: CASLYRGAGETQYF; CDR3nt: TGTGCCAGTCTCTACCGAGGAGCGGGCGAGACCCAGTACTTC
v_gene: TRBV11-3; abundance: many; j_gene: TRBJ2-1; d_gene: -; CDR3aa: CASSLDWPNEQFF; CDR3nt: TGTGCCAGCAGCTTGGACTGGCCCAATGAGCAGTTCTTC
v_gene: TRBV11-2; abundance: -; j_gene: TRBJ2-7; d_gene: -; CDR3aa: CASSLERGAYEQYF; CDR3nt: TGTGCCAGCAGCTTAGAACGAGGGGCCTACGAGCAGTACTTC
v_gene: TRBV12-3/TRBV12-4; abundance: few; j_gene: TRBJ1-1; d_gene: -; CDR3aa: CASSLRGGVNTEAFF; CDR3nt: TGTGCCAGCAGTTTAAGGGGGGGTGTGAACACTGAAGCTTTCTTT
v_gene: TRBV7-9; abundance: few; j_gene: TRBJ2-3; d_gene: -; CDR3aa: CASSLAPPETVLKDTQYF; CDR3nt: TGTGCCAGCAGCTTAGCGCCCCCGGAGACAGTGCTGAAGGATACGCAGTATTTT
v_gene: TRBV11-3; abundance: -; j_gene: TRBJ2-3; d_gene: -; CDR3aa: CASSLLVSGTQYF; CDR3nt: TGTGCCAGCAGCTTACTCGTCAGCGGTACGCAGTATTTT
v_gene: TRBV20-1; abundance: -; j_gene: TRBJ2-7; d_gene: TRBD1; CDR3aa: CSAGRWGQGAYEQYF; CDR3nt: TGCAGTGCTGGCCGATGGGGACAGGGGGCCTACGAGCAGTACTTC
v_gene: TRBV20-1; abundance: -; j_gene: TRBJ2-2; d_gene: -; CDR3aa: CSASRDSGSGELFF; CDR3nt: TGCAGTGCTAGCCGGGACTCTGGGTCCGGGGAGCTGTTTTTT
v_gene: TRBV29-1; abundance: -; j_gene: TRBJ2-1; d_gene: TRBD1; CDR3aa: CSVLAPRTGKPYNEQFF; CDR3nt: TGCAGCGTACTTGCCCCTCGGACAGGGAAGCCCTACAATGAGCAGTTCTTC
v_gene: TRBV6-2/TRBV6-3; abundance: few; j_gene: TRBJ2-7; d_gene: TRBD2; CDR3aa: CASRRSGGGSYEQYF; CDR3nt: TGTGCCAGCAGACGCAGCGGGGGGGGCTCCTACGAGCAGTACTTC
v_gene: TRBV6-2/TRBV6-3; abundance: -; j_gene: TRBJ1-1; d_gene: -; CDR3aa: CASSSDRMNTEAFF; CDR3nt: TGTGCCAGCAGTTCGGACAGAATGAACACTGAAGCTTTCTTT
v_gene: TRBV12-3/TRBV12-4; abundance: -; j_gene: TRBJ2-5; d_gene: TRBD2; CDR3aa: CASSFYSGEETQYF; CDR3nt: TGTGCCAGCAGTTTCTATAGCGGGGAAGAGACCCAGTACTTC
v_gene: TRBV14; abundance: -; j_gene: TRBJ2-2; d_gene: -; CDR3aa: CASSRASTGELFF; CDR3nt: TGTGCCAGCAGCCGAGCGAGCACCGGGGAGCTGTTTTTT
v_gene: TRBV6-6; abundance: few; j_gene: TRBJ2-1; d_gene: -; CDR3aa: CASSRKQSSYNEQFF; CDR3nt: TGTGCCAGCAGTCGGAAGCAGAGCTCCTACAATGAGCAGTTCTTC
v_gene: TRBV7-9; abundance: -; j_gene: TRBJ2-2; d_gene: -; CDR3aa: CASSLDIAGELFF; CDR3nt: TGTGCCAGCAGCTTAGACATTGCCGGGGAGCTGTTTTTT
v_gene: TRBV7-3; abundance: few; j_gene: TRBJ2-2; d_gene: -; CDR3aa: CASSSGLSEGELFF; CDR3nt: TGTGCCAGCAGCTCGGGACTTTCCGAGGGGGAGCTGTTTTTT
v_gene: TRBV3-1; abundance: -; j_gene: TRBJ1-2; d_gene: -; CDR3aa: CASSQGPLAASGGYTF; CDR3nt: TGTGCCAGCAGCCAAGGGCCGCTTGCTGCTTCTGGTGGCTACACCTTC
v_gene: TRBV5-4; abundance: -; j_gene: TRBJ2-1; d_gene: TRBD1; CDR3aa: CASSGGQGNEQFF; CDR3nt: TGTGCCAGCAGCGGAGGACAGGGGAATGAGCAGTTCTTC
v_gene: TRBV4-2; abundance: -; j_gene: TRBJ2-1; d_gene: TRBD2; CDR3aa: CASSQDGTRGSDEQFF; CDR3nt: TGTGCCAGCAGCCAAGATGGGACTAGGGGATCGGATGAGCAGTTCTTC
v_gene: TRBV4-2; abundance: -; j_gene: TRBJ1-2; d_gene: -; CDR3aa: CASSRTHSGGPAYGYTF; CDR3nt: TGTGCCAGCAGCCGAACCCACTCGGGAGGGCCCGCCTATGGCTACACCTTC
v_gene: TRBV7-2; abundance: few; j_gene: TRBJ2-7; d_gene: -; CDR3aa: CASTHRGDEQYF; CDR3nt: TGTGCCAGCACCCATCGAGGGGACGAGCAGTACTTC
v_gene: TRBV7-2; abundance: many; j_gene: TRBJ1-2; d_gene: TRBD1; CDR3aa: CASSLGIQADRGYGYTF; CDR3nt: TGTGCCAGCAGCTTAGGGATCCAGGCGGACAGGGGGTATGGCTACACCTTC
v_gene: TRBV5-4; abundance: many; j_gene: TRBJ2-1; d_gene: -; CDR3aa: CASSPTGGPTYNEQFF; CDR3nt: TGTGCCAGCAGCCCCACCGGGGGCCCAACCTACAATGAGCAGTTCTTC
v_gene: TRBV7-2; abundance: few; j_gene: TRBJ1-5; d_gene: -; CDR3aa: CASSLSHSNQPQHF; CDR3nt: TGTGCCAGCAGCTTGAGTCATAGCAATCAGCCCCAGCATTTT
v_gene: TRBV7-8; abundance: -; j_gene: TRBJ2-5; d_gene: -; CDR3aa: CASSLSTSQRETQYF; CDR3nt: TGTGCCAGCAGCTTAAGTACGTCACAGAGGGAGACCCAGTACTTC
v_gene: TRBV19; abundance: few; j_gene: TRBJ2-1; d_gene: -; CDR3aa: CASRRRDRTYNEQFF; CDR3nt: TGTGCCAGCCGGAGGAGGGACAGAACCTACAATGAGCAGTTCTTC
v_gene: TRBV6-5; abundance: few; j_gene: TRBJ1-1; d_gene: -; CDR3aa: CASSYSGEGGTEAFF; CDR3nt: TGTGCCAGCAGTTACTCCGGGGAGGGAGGCACTGAAGCTTTCTTT
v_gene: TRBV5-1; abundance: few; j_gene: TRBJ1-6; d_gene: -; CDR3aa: CASSSTGSQWTLHF; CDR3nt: TGCGCCAGCAGCTCAACAGGGTCCCAGTGGACCCTCCACTTT
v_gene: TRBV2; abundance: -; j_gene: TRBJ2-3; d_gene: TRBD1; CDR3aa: CASSRQGVTDTQYF; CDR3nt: TGTGCCAGCAGTCGACAGGGAGTCACAGATACGCAGTATTTT
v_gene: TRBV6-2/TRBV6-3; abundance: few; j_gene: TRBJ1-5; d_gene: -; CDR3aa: CASSYIAVGNYQPQHF; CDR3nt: TGTGCCAGCAGTTACATTGCCGTAGGCAACTATCAGCCCCAGCATTTT
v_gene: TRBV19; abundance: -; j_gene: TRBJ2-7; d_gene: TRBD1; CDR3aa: CASSIRTGGINEQYF; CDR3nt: TGTGCCAGTAGTATCCGGACAGGGGGAATCAACGAGCAGTACTTC
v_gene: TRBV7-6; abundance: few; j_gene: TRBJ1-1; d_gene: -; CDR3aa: CASSLDEGITEAFF; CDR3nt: TGTGCCAGCAGCTTAGATGAGGGGATCACTGAAGCTTTCTTT
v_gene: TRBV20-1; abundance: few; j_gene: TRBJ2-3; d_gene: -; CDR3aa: CSAVNRDTYTDTQYF; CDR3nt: TGCAGTGCTGTTAACCGGGACACCTACACAGATACGCAGTATTTT
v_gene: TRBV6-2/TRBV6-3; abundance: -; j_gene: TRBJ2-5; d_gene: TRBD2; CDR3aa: CASSNSKRGLQETQYF; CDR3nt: TGTGCCAGCTCCAACAGCAAGCGGGGGTTACAAGAGACCCAGTACTTC
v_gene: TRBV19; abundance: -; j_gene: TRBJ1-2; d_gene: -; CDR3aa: CASSINGFSGQHGYTF; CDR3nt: TGTGCCAGTAGTATAAACGGCTTCTCAGGGCAGCATGGCTACACCTTC
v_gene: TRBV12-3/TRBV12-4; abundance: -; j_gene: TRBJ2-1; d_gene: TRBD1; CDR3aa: CASWDRGGSYNEQFF; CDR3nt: TGTGCCAGCTGGGACAGGGGGGGCTCCTACAATGAGCAGTTCTTC
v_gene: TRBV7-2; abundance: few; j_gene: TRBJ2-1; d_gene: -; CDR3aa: CASSLEEDNEQFF; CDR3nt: TGTGCCAGCAGCTTAGAGGAGGACAATGAGCAGTTCTTC
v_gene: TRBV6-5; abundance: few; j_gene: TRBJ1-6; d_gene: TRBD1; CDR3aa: CASSPLGQLVSPLHF; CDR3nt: TGTGCCAGCAGTCCCTTGGGACAGTTAGTTTCACCCCTCCACTTT
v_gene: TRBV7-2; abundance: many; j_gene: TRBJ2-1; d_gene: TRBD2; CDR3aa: CASSPSSGANNEQFF; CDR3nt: TGTGCCAGCAGCCCTTCTAGCGGGGCCAACAATGAGCAGTTCTTC
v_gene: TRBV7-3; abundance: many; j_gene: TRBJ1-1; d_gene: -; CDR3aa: CASSETGDTEAFF; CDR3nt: TGTGCCAGCAGCGAGACAGGTGACACTGAAGCTTTCTTT
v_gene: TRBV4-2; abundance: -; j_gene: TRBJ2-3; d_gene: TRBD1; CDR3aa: CASTRVDRGKADTQYF; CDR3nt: TGTGCCAGCACCAGGGTTGACAGGGGTAAAGCAGATACGCAGTATTTT
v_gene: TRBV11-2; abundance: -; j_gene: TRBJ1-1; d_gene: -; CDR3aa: CASSYYSGGRPTEAFF; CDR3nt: TGTGCCAGCAGCTATTATAGCGGGGGCAGGCCGACTGAAGCTTTCTTT
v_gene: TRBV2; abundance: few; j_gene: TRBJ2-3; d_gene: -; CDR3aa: CASSESDNTDTQYF; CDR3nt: TGTGCCAGCAGTGAATCAGATAACACAGATACGCAGTATTTT
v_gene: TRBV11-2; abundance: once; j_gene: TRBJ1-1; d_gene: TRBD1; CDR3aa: CASSSHKARTGGWNTEAFF; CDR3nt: TGTGCCAGCAGCTCCCATAAGGCCCGGACAGGGGGCTGGAACACTGAAGCTTTCTTT
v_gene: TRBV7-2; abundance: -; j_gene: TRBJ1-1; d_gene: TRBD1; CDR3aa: CASSIDRAAFGRTEAFF; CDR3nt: TGTGCCAGCAGCATAGACAGGGCCGCTTTCGGAAGGACTGAAGCTTTCTTT
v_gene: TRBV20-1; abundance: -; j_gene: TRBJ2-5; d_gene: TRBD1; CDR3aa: CSARQGLGTQYF; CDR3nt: TGCAGTGCAAGACAGGGGCTTGGGACCCAGTACTTC